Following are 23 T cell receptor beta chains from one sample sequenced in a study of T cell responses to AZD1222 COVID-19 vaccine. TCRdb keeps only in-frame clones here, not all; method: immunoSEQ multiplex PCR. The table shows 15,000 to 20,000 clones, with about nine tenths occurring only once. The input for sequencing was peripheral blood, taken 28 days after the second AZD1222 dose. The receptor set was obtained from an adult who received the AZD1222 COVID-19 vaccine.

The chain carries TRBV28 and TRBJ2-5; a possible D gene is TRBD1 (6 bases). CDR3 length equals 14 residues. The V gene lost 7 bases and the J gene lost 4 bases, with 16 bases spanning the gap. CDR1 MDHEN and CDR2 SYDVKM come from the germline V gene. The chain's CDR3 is CASILSGDGETQYF. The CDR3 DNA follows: TGTGCCAGCATTCTATCAGGGGATGGAGAGACCCAGTACTTC.

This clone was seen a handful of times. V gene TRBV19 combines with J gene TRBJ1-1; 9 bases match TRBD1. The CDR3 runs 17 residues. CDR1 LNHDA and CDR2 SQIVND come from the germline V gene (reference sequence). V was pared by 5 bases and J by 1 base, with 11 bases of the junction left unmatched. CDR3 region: CASSGTGLTLQNTEAFF. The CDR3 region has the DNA TGTGCCAGTAGTGGGACAGGGCTAACCCTCCAGAACACTGAAGCTTTCTTT.

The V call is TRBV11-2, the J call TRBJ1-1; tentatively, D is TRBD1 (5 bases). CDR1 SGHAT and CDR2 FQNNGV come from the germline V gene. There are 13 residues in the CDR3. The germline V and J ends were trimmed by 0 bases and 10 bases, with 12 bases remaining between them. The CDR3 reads CASSLEGRGIAFF. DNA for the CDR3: TGTGCCAGCAGCTTAGAGGGGAGGGGAATAGCTTTCTTT. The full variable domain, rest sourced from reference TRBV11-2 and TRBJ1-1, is EAGVAQSPRYKIIEKRQSVAFWCNPISGHATLYWYQQILGQGPKLLIQFQNNGVVDDSQLPKDRFSAERLKGVDSTLKIQPAKLEDSAVYLCASSLEGRGIAFFGQGTRLTVV.

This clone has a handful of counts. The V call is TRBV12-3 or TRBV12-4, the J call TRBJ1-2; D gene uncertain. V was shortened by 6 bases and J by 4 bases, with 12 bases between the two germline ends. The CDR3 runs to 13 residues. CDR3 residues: CASSLSGFYGYTF. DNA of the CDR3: TGTGCCAGCAGCCTTTCGGGGTTCTATGGCTACACCTTC.

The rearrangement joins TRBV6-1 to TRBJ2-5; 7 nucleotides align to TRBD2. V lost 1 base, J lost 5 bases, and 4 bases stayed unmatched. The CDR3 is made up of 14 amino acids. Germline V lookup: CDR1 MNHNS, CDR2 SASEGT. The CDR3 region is CASSEVGGWETQYF. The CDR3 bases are TGTGCCAGCAGTGAAGTCGGGGGGTGGGAGACCCAGTACTTC.

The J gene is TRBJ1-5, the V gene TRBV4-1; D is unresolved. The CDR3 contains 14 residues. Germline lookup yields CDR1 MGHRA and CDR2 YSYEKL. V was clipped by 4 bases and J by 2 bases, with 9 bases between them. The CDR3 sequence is CASSLGSGNQPQHF. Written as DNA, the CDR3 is TGCGCCAGCAGCCTTGGGTCGGGCAATCAGCCCCAGCATTTT.

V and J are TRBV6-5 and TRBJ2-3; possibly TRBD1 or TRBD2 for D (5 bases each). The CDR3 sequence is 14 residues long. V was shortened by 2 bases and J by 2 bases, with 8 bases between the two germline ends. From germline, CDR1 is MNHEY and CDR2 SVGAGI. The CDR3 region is CASSYGGSTDTQYF. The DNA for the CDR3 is TGTGCCAGCAGTTACGGGGGTTCCACAGATACGCAGTATTTT.

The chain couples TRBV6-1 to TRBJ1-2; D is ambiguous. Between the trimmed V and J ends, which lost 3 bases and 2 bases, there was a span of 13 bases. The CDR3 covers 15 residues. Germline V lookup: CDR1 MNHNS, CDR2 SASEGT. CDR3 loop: CASSEGPGRNYGYTF. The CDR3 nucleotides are TGTGCCAGCAGTGAGGGTCCCGGGCGAAACTATGGCTACACCTTC.

The CDR3 bases are TGTGCCAGCAGTTCAACCGGGACTACCGAATACAATGAGCAGTTCTTC. This encodes CASSSTGTTEYNEQFF. This chain connects TRBV28 to TRBJ2-1; 7 bases line up with TRBD2. CDR1 is MDHEN and CDR2 is SYDVKM in the germline V gene. CDR3 length: 16 amino acids. V lost 4 bases, J lost 4 bases, and 10 bases stayed unmatched.

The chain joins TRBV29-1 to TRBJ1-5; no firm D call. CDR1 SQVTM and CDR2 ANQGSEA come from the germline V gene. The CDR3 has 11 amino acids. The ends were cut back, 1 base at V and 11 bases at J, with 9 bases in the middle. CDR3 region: CSVEVGGAQHF. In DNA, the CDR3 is TGCAGCGTTGAAGTAGGTGGGGCCCAGCATTTT. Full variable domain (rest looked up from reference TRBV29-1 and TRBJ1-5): SAVISQKPSRDICQRGTSLTIQCQVDSQVTMMFWYRQQPGQSLTLIATANQGSEATYESGFVIDKFPISRPNLTFSTLTVSNMSPEDSSIYLCSVEVGGAQHFGDGTRLSIL.

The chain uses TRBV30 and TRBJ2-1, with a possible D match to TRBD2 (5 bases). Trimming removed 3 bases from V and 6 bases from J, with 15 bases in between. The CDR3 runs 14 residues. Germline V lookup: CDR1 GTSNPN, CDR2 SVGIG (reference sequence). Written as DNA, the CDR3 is TGTGCCTGGAGGAAAAGACGAAGCGGCAATGAGCAGTTCTTC. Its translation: CAWRKRRSGNEQFF.

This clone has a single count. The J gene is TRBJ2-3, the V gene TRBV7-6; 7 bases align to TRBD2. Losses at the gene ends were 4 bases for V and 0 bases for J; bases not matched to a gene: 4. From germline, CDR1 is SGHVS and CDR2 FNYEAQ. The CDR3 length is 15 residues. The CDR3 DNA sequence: TGTGCCAGCAGCTGGCTAGCGGACAGCACAGATACGCAGTATTTT. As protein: CASSWLADSTDTQYF.

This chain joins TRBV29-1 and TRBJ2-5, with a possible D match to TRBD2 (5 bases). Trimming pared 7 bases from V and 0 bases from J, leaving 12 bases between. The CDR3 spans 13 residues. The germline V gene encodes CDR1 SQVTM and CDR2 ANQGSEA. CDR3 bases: TGCAGCGCCCAACGGCGGGACCAAGAGACCCAGTACTTC. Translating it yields CSAQRRDQETQYF.

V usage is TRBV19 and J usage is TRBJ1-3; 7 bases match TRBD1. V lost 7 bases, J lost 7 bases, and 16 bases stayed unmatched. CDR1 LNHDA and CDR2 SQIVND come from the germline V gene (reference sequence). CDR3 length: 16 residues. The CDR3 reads CASIPGKGQVGNTIYF. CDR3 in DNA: TGTGCCAGTATACCGGGAAAAGGACAGGTCGGCAACACCATATATTTT.

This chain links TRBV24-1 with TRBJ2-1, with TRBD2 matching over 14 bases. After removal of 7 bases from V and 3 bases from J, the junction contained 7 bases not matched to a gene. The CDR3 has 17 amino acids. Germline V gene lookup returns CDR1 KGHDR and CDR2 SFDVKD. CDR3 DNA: TGTGCCACCAGCCTCGGAGGACTAGCGGGGGGCTACAATGAGCAGTTCTTC. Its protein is CATSLGGLAGGYNEQFF.

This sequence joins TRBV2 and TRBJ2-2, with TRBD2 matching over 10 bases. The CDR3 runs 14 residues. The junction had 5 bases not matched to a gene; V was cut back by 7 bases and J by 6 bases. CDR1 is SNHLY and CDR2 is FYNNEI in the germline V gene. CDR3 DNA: TGTGCCAGCACCGGACTAGCGGTTGCCGGGGAGCTGTTTTTT. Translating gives CASTGLAVAGELFF.

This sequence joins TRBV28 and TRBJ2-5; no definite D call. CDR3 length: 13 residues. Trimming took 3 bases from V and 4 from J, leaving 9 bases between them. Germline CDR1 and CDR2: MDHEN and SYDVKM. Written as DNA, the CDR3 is TGTGCCAGCAGTTTGGTTTCGTTAGAGACCCAGTACTTC. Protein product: CASSLVSLETQYF.

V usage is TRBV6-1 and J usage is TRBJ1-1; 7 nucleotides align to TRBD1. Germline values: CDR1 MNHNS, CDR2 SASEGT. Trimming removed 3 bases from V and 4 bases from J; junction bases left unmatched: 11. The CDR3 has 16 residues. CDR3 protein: CASSDNPTGLLTEAFF. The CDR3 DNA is TGTGCCAGCAGTGACAATCCGACAGGGCTGCTCACTGAAGCTTTCTTT.

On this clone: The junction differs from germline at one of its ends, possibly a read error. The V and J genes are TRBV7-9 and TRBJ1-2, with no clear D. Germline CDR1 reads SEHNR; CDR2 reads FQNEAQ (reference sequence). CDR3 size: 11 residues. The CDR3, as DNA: TGTGCCAGCAGCTTAGGGGCAACCCTCAACTTC. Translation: CASSLGATLNF.

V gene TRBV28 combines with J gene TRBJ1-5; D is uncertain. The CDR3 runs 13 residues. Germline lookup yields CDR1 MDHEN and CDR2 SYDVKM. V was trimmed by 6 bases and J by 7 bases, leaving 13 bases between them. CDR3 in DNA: TGTGCCAGCAGACCAAGGAGGGCCCAGCCCCAGCATTTT. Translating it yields CASRPRRAQPQHF.

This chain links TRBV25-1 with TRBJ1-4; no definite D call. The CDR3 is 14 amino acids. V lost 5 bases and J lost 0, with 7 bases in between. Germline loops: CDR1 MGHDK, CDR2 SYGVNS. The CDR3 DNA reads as TGTGCCAGCAGTACCCAGGCAACTAATGAAAAACTGTTTTTT. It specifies CASSTQATNEKLFF. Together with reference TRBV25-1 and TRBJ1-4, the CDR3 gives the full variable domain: EADIYQTPRYLVIGTGKKITLECSQTMGHDKMYWYQQDPGMELHLIHYSYGVNSTEKGDLSSESTVSRIRTEHFPLTLESARPSHTSQYLCASSTQATNEKLFFGSGTQLSVL.

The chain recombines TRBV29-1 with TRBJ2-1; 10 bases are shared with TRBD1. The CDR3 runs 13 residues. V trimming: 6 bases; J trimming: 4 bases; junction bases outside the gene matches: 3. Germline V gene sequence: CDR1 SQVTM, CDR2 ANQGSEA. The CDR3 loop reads CSVPGQGYNEQFF. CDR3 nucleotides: TGCAGCGTCCCGGGACAGGGGTACAATGAGCAGTTCTTC.

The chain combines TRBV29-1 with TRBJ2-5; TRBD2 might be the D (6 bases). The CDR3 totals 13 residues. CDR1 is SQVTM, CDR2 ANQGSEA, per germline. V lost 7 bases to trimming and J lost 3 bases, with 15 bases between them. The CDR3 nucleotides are TGCAGCGCCATGGGCACGGGGGAAGAGACCCAGTACTTC. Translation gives CSAMGTGEETQYF.